This T cell receptor beta chain emerged from a study of blood T cell repertoires in COVID-19. Profiling relied on immunoSEQ multiplex PCR, and the TCRdb table lists in-frame clones only, not all of them. The data contain 100,000 to 120,000 clones, roughly 82% of them singletons. Trimming cost V 2 bases and J 6 bases; bases outside gene matches: 5. The CDR3 loop spans 14 amino acids. CDR1 is SGHTA and CDR2 is FQGNSA in the germline V gene. The source material was peripheral blood. This receptor was obtained from a woman aged 60-75 years with acute or convalescent COVID-19. This chain connects TRBV7-2 to TRBJ2-5; 8 nucleotides agree with TRBD1. The CDR3 sequence: CASSLNQGAKTQYF. The CDR3 DNA reads TGTGCCAGCAGCTTAAATCAGGGGGCGAAGACCCAGTACTTC.